This T cell receptor (beta chain) emerged from a study of graft-versus-host responses after intestinal transplantation. About the study: Recipients got multivisceral, liver-intestinal, or isolated intestinal transplants. All of the recipients had induction that used anti-thymocyte globulin, then tacrolimus and steroids for roughly three years. Study results and limitations: Patients with graft-donor T cell macrochimerism had high graft-versus-host to host-versus-graft clonal ratios in allografts. GvH clones detected in recipient marrow included some appearing first in ileum or blood.

With 6 bases removed from V and 3 bases from J, the gap between germline ends came to 18 bases. The germline gives CDR1 MNHEY, CDR2 SMNVEV (reference sequence). CDR3 length: 15 residues. Repertoires were generated with immunoSEQ multiplex PCR, while TCRdb's copy carries only in-frame clones and drops some. The table lists some 150,000 clones, about nine tenths of them singletons. As to this clone: Its antigen is as yet unknown.

The receptor comes from a human donor who received an intestinal transplant. The chain combines TRBV27 with TRBJ2-7, with D perhaps assigned TRBD1 or TRBD2 (5 bases each). The starting material was unstimulated CD4+ T cells sorted from spleen or lymph node cells, obtained before intestinal transplant. CDR3 DNA: TGTGCCAGCAGACGAGAGAGGGGTCCCCTCTACGAGCAGTACTTC. The encoded protein is CASRRERGPLYEQYF.